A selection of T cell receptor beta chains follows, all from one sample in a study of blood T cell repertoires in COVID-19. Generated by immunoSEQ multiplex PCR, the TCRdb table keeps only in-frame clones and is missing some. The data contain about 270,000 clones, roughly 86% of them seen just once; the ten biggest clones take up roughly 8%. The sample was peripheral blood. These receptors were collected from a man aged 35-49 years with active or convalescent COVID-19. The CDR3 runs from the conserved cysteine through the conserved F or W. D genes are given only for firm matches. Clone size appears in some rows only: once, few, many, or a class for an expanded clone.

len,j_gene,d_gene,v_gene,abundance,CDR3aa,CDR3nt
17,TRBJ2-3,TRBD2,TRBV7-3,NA,CASSRLGAGGPTDTQYF,TGTGCCAGCAGCCGACTCGGGGCGGGAGGGCCCACAGATACGCAGTATTTT
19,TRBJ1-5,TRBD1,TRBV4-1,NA,CASSQDLGTGGVGNQPQHF,TGCGCCAGCAGCCAAGATCTAGGGACAGGGGGAGTTGGCAATCAGCCCCAGCATTTT
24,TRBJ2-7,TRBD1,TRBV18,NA,CASSPLYSGGGSTSVGTDTYEQYF,TGTGCCAGCTCACCACTTTATTCAGGGGGTGGATCGACTTCGGTCGGGACAGACACCTACGAGCAGTACTTC
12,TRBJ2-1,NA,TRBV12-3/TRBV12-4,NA,CASSFIGNEQFF,TGTGCCAGCAGTTTTATCGGTAATGAGCAGTTCTTC
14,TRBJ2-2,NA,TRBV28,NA,CASRSGENTGELFF,TGTGCCAGCAGGTCAGGGGAGAACACCGGGGAGCTGTTTTTT
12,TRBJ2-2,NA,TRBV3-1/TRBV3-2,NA,CAASETTGELFF,TGTGCGGCTAGCGAGACCACCGGGGAGCTGTTTTTT
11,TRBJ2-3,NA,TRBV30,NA,CAGASTDTQYF,TGTGCCGGGGCGTCTACAGATACGCAGTATTTT
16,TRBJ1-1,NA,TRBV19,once,CASIKGGSAMNTEAFF,TGTGCCAGTATCAAGGGGGGGAGCGCAATGAACACTGAAGCTTTCTTT
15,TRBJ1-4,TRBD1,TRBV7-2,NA,CASSSGQVFNEKLFF,TGTGCCAGCAGCTCCGGACAGGTCTTTAATGAAAAACTGTTTTTT
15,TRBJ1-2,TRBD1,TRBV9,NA,CASSAPRQGHYGYTF,TGTGCCAGCAGCGCCCCTCGACAGGGCCACTATGGCTACACCTTC
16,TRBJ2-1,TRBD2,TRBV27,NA,CASSLAGIGGANEQFF,TGTGCCAGCAGCCTAGCGGGAATAGGAGGCGCGAATGAGCAGTTCTTC
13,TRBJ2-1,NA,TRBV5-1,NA,CASTQGRGNEQFF,TGCGCCAGCACTCAGGGTAGGGGGAATGAGCAGTTCTTC